The sequence of this TCR beta chain was determined in a study of radiotherapy plus CTLA-4 blockade in lung cancer. General study findings and limits: With interferon-beta, early dynamics of blood T cell clones were reported to best predict response.

This CDR3 is 16 amino acids long. The germline CDR1 and CDR2 sequences are MNHEY and SVGAGI. V lost 4 bases and J lost 7, with 22 bases in between. The repertoire was sequenced with immunoSEQ multiplex PCR; TCRdb's copy has only in-frame clones and lacks some. The sample consists of about 85,000 clones, approximately 83% of them appearing once. In regard to this clone: The target antigen is unknown.

This clonotype originated in a human donor with non-small cell lung cancer who had a partial response to radiotherapy plus ipilimumab. The gene calls are TRBV6-5 and TRBJ1-2, with D perhaps TRBD1 (5 bases). The sample here was peripheral blood, taken from a patient treated with radiotherapy plus ipilimumab. The CDR3: CASSLQGSGGVSGYTF. In DNA, the CDR3 is TGTGCCAGCAGTTTACAAGGAAGTGGGGGGGTGAGTGGCTACACCTTC.